This T cell receptor (beta chain) came from a study of shared clonotypes between healthy human individuals. In its sample, this clone was seen once. Its antigen remains unknown. Several immunoSEQ 96-well plates shared each subset's DNA, each plate a replicate. The input for sorted-subset replicate PCRs was around 0.2 ug DNA, about 30,000 T cell genomes. Authors' methods: Filtering differed, since immunoSEQ gave only junction sequences and no quality scores. Only in-frame clones appear in the TCRdb table, and some are missing; sequencing was by immunoSEQ multiplex PCR. Clone size and the V and J calls come from that table; the DNA yielded D and trimming. This table holds roughly 2 million clones, 90% to 95% found once. Trimming shortened V by 4 bases and J by 4 bases, and 12 bases separated the two germline ends. Germline CDR1 is SGHRS and CDR2 is YFSETQ. The CDR3 has 14 amino acids. General study results and limits: Roughly 5% of naive CD4 clonotypes were shared across a few donors.

The rearrangement links TRBV5-1 to TRBJ1-3; D gene uncertain. Sequencing used naive CD4+ T cells sorted from blood. The subset here: CD45RA+ positively selected. The clonotype originates from a man aged 18-30 years in good health. In nucleotides, the CDR3 is TGCGCCAGCAGCGGGGATCCATCCGGAAACACCATATATTTT. Encoded protein: CASSGDPSGNTIYF.